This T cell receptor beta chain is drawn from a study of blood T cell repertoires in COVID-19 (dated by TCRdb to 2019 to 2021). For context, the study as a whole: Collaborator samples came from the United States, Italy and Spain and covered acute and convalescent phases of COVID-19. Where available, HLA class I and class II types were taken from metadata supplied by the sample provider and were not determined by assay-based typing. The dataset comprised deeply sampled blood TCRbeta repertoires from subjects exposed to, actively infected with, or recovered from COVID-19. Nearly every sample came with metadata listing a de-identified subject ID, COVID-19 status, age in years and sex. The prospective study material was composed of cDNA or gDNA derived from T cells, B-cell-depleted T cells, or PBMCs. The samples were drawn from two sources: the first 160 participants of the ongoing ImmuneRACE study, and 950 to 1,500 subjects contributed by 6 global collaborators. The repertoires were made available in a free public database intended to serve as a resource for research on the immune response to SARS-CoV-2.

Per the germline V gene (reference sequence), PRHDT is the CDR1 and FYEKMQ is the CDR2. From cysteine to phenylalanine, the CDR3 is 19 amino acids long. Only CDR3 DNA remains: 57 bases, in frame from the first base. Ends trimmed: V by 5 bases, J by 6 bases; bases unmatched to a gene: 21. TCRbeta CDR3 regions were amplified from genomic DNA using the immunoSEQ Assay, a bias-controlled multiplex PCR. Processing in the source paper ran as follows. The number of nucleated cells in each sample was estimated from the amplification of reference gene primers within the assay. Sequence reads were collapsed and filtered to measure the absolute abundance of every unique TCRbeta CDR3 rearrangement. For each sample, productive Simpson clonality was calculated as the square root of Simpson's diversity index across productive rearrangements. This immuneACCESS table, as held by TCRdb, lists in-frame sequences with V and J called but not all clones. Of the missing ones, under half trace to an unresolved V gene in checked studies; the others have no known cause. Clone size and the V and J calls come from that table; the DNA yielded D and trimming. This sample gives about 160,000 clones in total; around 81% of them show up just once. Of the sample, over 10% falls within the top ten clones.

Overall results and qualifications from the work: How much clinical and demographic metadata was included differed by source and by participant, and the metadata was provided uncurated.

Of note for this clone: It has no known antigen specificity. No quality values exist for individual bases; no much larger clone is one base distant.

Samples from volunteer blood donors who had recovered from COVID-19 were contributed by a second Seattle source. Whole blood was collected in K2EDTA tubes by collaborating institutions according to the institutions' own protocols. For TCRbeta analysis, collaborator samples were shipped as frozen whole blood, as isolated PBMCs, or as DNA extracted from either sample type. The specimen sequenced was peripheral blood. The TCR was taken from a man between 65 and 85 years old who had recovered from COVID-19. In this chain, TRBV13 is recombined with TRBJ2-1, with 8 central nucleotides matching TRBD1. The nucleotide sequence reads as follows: TGTGCCAGCAGCCACAAGGGGGCAGGGGGCATGTGGTTTGGCAATGAGCAGTTCTTC. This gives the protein CASSHKGAGGMWFGNEQFF.